This T cell receptor (beta chain) came from a study of T cells expressing NK-cell markers. On the study more broadly: Just one sequenced donor of eight was HCMV-seronegative, while seven were seropositive.

With respect to this clonotype: Its antigen remains unknown.

The CDR3 is made up of 13 amino acids. The germline gives CDR1 LGHDT, CDR2 YNNKEL (reference sequence). Broader study findings: Of the CD8+ T cells in six or seven donors, roughly 1.0-7.0% belonged to dominant NKG2C+ clonotypes.

UMIs were included in TCR beta cDNA generated by 5'RACE template switching. TCRdb re-called the 5' RACE reads and catalogs CDR3 proteins one per entry, DNA excluded. The sample includes approximately 380,000 distinct CDR3 sequences. Sequenced: blood T cells: a sorted CD56 or NKG2C T cell subset, CD4+ or CD8+ T cells, or bulk PBMC T cells (not recorded which). J is TRBJ1-2 and V is TRBV3-1. The receptor's source is a man aged 18-75 years in good health. CDR3 protein: CASSQVRGYGYTF.